This T cell receptor beta chain was captured by sequencing in a study of control samples from healthy donors and cancer patients. The V end lost 5 bases, the J end lost 10 bases, and 6 bases lay between the germline ends. The CDR3 consists of 10 residues. CDR1 and CDR2 (germline): SEHNR, FQNEAQ (reference sequence). Sequencing was performed with immunoSEQ multiplex PCR; in TCRdb, only in-frame clones are kept and a portion is missing. Of around 200,000 clones detected, just under 95% appear once; the ten largest clones hold roughly 1.6%. Sequencing was performed on blood. The sequence derives from a man between 18 and 35 years old in good health. The chain is built from TRBV7-9 and TRBJ2-1, with unresolved D. The CDR3 reads CASSNGEQFF. The CDR3 nucleotides read TGTGCCAGCAGCAACGGGGAGCAGTTCTTC.